This TCR beta chain is drawn from a study of Ad26.COV2.S vaccination and SARS-CoV-2 variants. For the study at large: Dosing was one shot or two shots 56 days apart. Study-level results: The analyses of TCR breadth and depth may have understated the size of total T cell responses. Similar non-spike TCR breadth was seen in vaccine and placebo recipients. Individuals receiving vaccine had higher spike-specific TCR breadth than placebo recipients did.

Sample treatment: about 20 received Ad26.COV2.S at low or high dose, single or two shots; about 5 received placebo; per-sample allocation not given. The study sampled participants on day 63 after the first vaccine or placebo injection. A note on this clone: Its target is unknown.

Assay used: immunoSEQ multiplex PCR; TCRdb lists only in-frame clones, some missing. The profile shows a few hundred thousand clones, around 90% of them singletons. The CDR3 length is 10 residues. Trimming took off 7 bases at V and 5 bases at J, with 2 bases between the two ends. CDR1 and CDR2 from the germline V gene are LNHDA and SQIVND (reference sequence). The receptor's source is a person aged 18 to 59 who received the Ad26.COV2.S COVID-19 vaccine or a placebo. The source material was peripheral blood, sampled in a trial of Ad26.COV2.S vaccine versus placebo. This chain uses TRBV19 with TRBJ1-4; no reliable D call. The CDR3 loop is CASMNEKLFF. The CDR3 region has the DNA TGTGCCAGTATGAATGAAAAACTGTTTTTT.